One and the same sample provided the 10 T cell receptor beta chains below, sequenced in a study of shared clonotypes between healthy human individuals. The repertoire was sequenced with immunoSEQ multiplex PCR; TCRdb's copy has only in-frame clones and lacks some. The sample carries millions of clones, 90% to 95% recorded once. The sequencing input was naive CD4+ T cells sorted from blood. As for subset: CD45RA+ positively selected. The receptors stem from a man between 18 and 35 years old in good health.

The rearrangement links TRBV9 to TRBJ2-1; 16 bases are a match to TRBD2. The CDR3 consists of 14 residues. After removal of 4 bases from V and 15 bases from J, the junction contained 7 bases not matched to a gene. Germline CDR1 and CDR2: SGDLS and YYNGEE. CDR3 sequence reads: CASSTLGLAGGLFF. In DNA, the CDR3 is TGTGCCAGCAGCACGCTGGGACTAGCGGGGGGGTTGTTCTTC.

The chain is built from TRBV18 and TRBJ2-3; D is unresolved. Germline loops: CDR1 KGHSH, CDR2 LQKENI. This CDR3 has 14 amino acids. The V end lost 5 bases, the J end lost 4 bases, and 13 bases lay between the germline ends. In nucleotides, the CDR3 is TGTGCCAGCTCATCCTTTAATGGGGCAGATACGCAGTATTTT. Protein sequence: CASSSFNGADTQYF.

The chain recombines TRBV19 with TRBJ2-7, with 9 bases matching TRBD1. The V segment lost 6 bases and the J segment 3 bases; nucleotides outside the gene matches: 9. CDR3 size: 15 residues. Germline V CDR1 and CDR2: LNHDA, SQIVND (reference sequence). CDR3: CASSGRDRAYYEQYF. Here the CDR3 DNA reads TGTGCCAGTAGCGGCCGGGACAGGGCCTACTACGAGCAGTACTTC.

In regard to this clone: Additional DNA sequences in this sample encode the identical CDR3. The chain employs TRBV11-2 and TRBJ1-2, with 7 bases matching TRBD1. Germline V gene sequence: CDR1 SGHAT, CDR2 FQNNGV. This CDR3 has 14 residues. J lost 0 bases, V lost 5 bases, and 3 bases had no gene match. CDR3 in amino acids: CASSQTGPNYGYTF. Written as DNA, the CDR3 is TGTGCCAGCAGCCAGACAGGGCCTAACTATGGCTACACCTTC.

V and J are TRBV5-6 and TRBJ2-2, with TRBD1 matching over 7 bases. The CDR3 spans 17 residues. Germline V gene lookup returns CDR1 SGHDT and CDR2 YYEEEE. J was trimmed by 0 bases and V by 4 bases; bases with no gene match: 9. CDR3 nucleotide sequence: TGTGCCAGCAGCCCGAAATTAGGGACAGCGAACACCGGGGAGCTGTTTTTT. This translates into CASSPKLGTANTGELFF. Using reference TRBV5-6 and TRBJ2-2 for the parts outside the CDR3, the full variable domain is DAGVTQSPTHLIKTRGQQVTLRCSPKSGHDTVSWYQQALGQGPQFIFQYYEEEERQRGNFPDRFSGHQFPNYSSELNVNALLLGDSALYLCASSPKLGTANTGELFFGEGSRLTVL.

The chain has TRBV5-8 and TRBJ2-6; no reliable D call. Germline-derived CDR1 and CDR2 are SGHTS and YDEGEE. This CDR3 contains 15 residues. V was clipped by 1 base and J by 2 bases, with 7 bases between them. The CDR3 sequence: CASSLKGAGANVLTF. The DNA for the CDR3 is TGTGCCAGCAGCTTGAAAGGAGCTGGGGCCAACGTCCTGACTTTC.

This clone showed up just once. The rearrangement joins TRBV7-9 to TRBJ1-2; D perhaps matches TRBD1 (6 bases). Trimming removed 1 base at V and 7 bases at J, with 13 bases between. The V gene's germline CDR1 is SEHNR and CDR2 FQNEAQ (reference sequence). The CDR3 extends over 14 amino acids. CDR3: CASSLGTADPGYTF. CDR3 bases: TGTGCCAGCAGCTTAGGGACAGCAGATCCTGGCTACACCTTC.

The V gene is TRBV10-3, the J gene TRBJ1-5; possibly TRBD1 for D (5 bases). Trimming took 6 bases from V and 4 from J, leaving 7 bases between them. The CDR3 has 12 amino acids. Looked up from germline, CDR1 is ENHRY and CDR2 is SYGVKD. The CDR3 is CAIRGTNQPQHF. For the CDR3, the DNA is TGTGCCATCAGAGGGACGAATCAGCCCCAGCATTTT.

The rearrangement joins TRBV30 to TRBJ2-7; possibly TRBD2 for D (7 bases). The CDR3 has 14 amino acids. Germline V CDR1 and CDR2: GTSNPN, SVGIG (reference sequence). V was shortened by 4 bases and J by 2 bases, with 15 bases between the two germline ends. The CDR3 loop reads CAWTRGGDTYEQYF. The CDR3 DNA reads TGTGCCTGGACCCGTGGGGGGGACACCTACGAGCAGTACTTC. Full variable domain (rest looked up from reference TRBV30 and TRBJ2-7): SQTIHQWPATLVQPVGSPLSLECTVEGTSNPNLYWYRQAAGRGLQLLFYSVGIGQISSEVPQNLSASRPQDRQFILSSKKLLLSDSGFYLCAWTRGGDTYEQYFGPGTRLTVT.

The chain carries TRBV5-4 and TRBJ2-3; the match to TRBD2 covers 8 bases. Germline CDR1 SGHNT, CDR2 YYREEE (reference sequence). Trimming cost V 3 bases and J 0 bases; bases outside gene matches: 6. There are 16 residues in the CDR3. The CDR3 nucleotides read TGTGCCAGCAGCTCGGGACTAGGGCCTAGCACAGATACGCAGTATTTT. Translating it yields CASSSGLGPSTDTQYF. Using reference TRBV5-4 and TRBJ2-3 for the parts outside the CDR3, the full variable domain is ETGVTQSPTHLIKTRGQQVTLRCSSQSGHNTVSWYQQALGQGPQFIFQYYREEENGRGNFPPRFSGLQFPNYSSELNVNALELDDSALYLCASSSGLGPSTDTQYFGPGTRLTVL.